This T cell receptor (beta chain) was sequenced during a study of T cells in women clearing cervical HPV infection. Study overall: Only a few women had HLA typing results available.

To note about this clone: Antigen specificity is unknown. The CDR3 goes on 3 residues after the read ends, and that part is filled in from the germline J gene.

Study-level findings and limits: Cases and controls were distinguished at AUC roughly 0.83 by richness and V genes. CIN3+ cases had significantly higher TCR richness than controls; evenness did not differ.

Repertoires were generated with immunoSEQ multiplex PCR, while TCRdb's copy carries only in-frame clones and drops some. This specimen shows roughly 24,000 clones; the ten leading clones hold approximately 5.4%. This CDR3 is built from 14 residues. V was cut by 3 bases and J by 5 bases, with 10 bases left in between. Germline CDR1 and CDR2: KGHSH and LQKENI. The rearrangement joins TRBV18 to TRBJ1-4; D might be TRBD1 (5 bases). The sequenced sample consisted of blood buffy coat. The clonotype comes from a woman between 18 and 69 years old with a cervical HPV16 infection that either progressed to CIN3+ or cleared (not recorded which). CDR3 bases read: TGTGCCAGCTCACCGACAGCTTCCAATGAAAAA. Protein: CASSPTASNEK. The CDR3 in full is CASSPTASNEKLFF.